The clone carrying this TCR beta chain was detected only a few times. Genes and germline come from the mouse. The CDR3 goes on 1 residue after the read ends, and that part is filled in from the germline J gene. Additional DNA sequences in this sample encode the identical CDR3. These data come from a study of tissue T cells after allogeneic stem cell transplantation. Specified time point: mouse harvest day 14 after allogeneic transplant. The graft held 10^6 splenic CD5+ T cells and 10^7 T-cell-depleted bone marrow cells. Survey-depth TCRbeta CDR3 sequencing reported V/J genes and productive frequencies. Sequencing used immunoSEQ multiplex PCR; TCRdb keeps in-frame clones, though not all of them. The sample has fewer than 9,000 clones; less than 45% are singletons. This CDR3 is 14 amino acids long. CDR1 and CDR2 from the germline V gene are KGHPV and FQNQEV (reference sequence). The trim removed 4 bases at V and 4 bases at J, leaving 3 bases unmatched.

The origin of this receptor is a female BALB/c mouse given C57BL/6 T cells with graft-versus-host disease after an allogeneic hematopoietic cell transplant. Sequencing input: skin. The V call is TRBV26, the J call TRBJ2-7; TRBD1 agrees at 11 bases. The CDR3 loop reads CASSPGTGGYEQYF. The CDR3 bases that were read are TGTGCCAGCAGTCCCGGGACAGGGGGTTATGAACAGTAC.